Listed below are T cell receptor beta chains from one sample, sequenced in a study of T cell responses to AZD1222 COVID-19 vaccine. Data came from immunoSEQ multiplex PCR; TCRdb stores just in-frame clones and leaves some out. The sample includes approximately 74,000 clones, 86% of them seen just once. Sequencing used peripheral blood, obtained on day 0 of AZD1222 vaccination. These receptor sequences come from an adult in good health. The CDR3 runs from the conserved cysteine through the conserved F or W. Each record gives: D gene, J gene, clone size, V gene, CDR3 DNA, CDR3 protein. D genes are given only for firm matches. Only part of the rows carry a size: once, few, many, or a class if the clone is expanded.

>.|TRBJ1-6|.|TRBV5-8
TGTGCCAGCAGCCCCGGGACACGGAATTCACCCCTCCACTTT
CASSPGTRNSPLHF
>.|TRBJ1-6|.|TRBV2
TGTGCCAGCAGTGAAGCGCTTTTCCACAGGACGAATAATTCACCCCTCCACTTT
CASSEALFHRTNNSPLHF
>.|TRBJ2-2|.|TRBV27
TGTGCCAGCAGTTTAAGCCGCACCGGGGAGCTGTTTTTT
CASSLSRTGELFF
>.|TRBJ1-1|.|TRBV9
TGTGCCAGCAGCCCAAGTGGAGGGGGAGGCACTGAAGCTTTCTTT
CASSPSGGGGTEAFF
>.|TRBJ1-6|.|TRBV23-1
TGCGCCAGCAGTCGGGCGCTCCGGGAAAATAATTCACCCCTCCACTTT
CASSRALRENNSPLHF
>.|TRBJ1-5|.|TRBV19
TGTGCCAGTAGTTCCGTGGACGGCGGAAATCAGCCCCAGCATTTT
CASSSVDGGNQPQHF
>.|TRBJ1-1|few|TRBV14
TGTGCCAGCAGCCAATCACAGGGTTTTGAAGCTTTCTTT
CASSQSQGFEAFF
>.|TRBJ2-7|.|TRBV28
TGTGCCAGCACGAACAGCGGGTTCTACGAGCAGTACTTC
CASTNSGFYEQYF
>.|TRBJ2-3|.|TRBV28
TGTGCCAGAGCGGGTCTATCAACAGATACGCAGTATTTT
CARAGLSTDTQYF
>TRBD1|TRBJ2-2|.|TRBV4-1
TGCGCCAGCAGCCAAGCTCGACTCGATCTAGGGGGCGACGGGGAGCTGTTTTTT
CASSQARLDLGGDGELFF
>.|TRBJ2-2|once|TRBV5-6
TGTGCCAGCAGCTTGGTAGCGGCTATTAACACCGGGGAGCTGTTTTTT
CASSLVAAINTGELFF
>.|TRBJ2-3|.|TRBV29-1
TGCAGCGTTGTGGGTGGGCAGGGGAGCACAGATACGCAGTATTTT
CSVVGGQGSTDTQYF
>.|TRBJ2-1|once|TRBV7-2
TGTGCCAGCAGCAAAGTGAGGGTCCCGAATGAGCAGTTCTTC
CASSKVRVPNEQFF
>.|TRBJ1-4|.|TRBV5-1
TGCGCCAGCAGCTTGACAGGCTCCCCAACTAATGAAAAACTGTTTTTT
CASSLTGSPTNEKLFF
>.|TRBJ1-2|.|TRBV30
TGTGCCTGGACCCGGGGGTCCAACTATGGCTACACCTTC
CAWTRGSNYGYTF
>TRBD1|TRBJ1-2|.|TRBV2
TGTGCCAGCCTCCGTGACAGGGGGGCTAACTATGGCTACACCTTC
CASLRDRGANYGYTF
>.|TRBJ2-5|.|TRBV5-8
TGTGCCAGCAGCAGAGGACACTACCAAGAGACCCAGTACTTC
CASSRGHYQETQYF
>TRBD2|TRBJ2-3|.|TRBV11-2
TGTGCCAGCACCCGACTAGCGGGAGGGCTGGGGGTTAGCACAGATACGCAGTATTTT
CASTRLAGGLGVSTDTQYF
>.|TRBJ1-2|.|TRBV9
TGTGCCAGCAGCTTCTTTCTGGGGGAAGGAGGATATGGCTACACCTTC
CASSFFLGEGGYGYTF
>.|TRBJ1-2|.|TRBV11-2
TGTGCCAGCAGCTTAAGGAGAGGGGAAGGCTACACCTTC
CASSLRRGEGYTF
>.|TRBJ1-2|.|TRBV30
TGTGCCTGGAGTGTTCAAGTAGCCACAAGGGGCTACACCTTC
CAWSVQVATRGYTF
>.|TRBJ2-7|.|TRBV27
TGTGCCAGCGGAACTTTTGGAGGCGAGCAGTACTTC
CASGTFGGEQYF
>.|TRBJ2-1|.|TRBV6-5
TGTGCCTCCTCGGACATTGAGGGGCCACCCAATGAGCAGTTCTTC
CASSDIEGPPNEQFF
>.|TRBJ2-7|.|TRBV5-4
TGTGCCAGCAGCTTGTTTTCGGGGGCCTACGAGCAGTACTTC
CASSLFSGAYEQYF
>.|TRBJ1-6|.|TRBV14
TGTGCCAGCAGCCAGGGACGTGAGAATTCACCCCTCCATTTT
CASSQGRENSPLHF
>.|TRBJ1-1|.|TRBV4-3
TGCGCCAGCAGCCAAGGAGGGAGGGGAACTGAAGCTTTCTTT
CASSQGGRGTEAFF
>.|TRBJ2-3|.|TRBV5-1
TGCGCCAGCAGCTTGTTGGGCAGAAAGACCACAGATACGCAGTATTTT
CASSLLGRKTTDTQYF
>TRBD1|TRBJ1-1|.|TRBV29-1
TGCAGCGTTGGCTACAGGGGGCTGAACACTGAAGCTTTCTTT
CSVGYRGLNTEAFF
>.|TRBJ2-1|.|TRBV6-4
TGTGCCAGCAGTGACGAAGGTCTCTCTGGTAATGAGCAGTTCTTC
CASSDEGLSGNEQFF
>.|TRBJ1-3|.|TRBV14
TGTGCCAGCAGCCAAGTTTTACCGACTACTGGAAACACCATATATTTT
CASSQVLPTTGNTIYF
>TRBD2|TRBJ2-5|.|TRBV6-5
TGTGCCAGCAGTTTATGGCGGGGGGAGACCCAGTACTTC
CASSLWRGETQYF
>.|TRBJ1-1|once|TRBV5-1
TGCGCCAGCAGCTTGTTGGCGGCGGGACCGAACACTGAAGCTTTCTTT
CASSLLAAGPNTEAFF
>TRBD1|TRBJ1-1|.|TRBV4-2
TGTGCCAGCAGCCACACATGGGACAGGGGGCGCAGGAACACTGAAGCTTTCTTT
CASSHTWDRGRRNTEAFF
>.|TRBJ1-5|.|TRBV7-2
TGTGCCAGCAGCGCCAAGGGAGGGGGCAATCAGCCCCAGCATTTT
CASSAKGGGNQPQHF
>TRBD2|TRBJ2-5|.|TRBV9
TGTGCCAGCAGCGTAGCTACGGGGGGACGCCAAGAGACCCAGTACTTC
CASSVATGGRQETQYF
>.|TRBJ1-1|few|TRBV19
TGTGCCAGTAGTATGGGGGGCTATGCTGAAGCTTTCTTT
CASSMGGYAEAFF
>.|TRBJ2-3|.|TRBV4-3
TGCGCCAGCAGCCAGCAGGCGGGGGCCACAGATACGCAGTATTTT
CASSQQAGATDTQYF
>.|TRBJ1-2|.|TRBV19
TGTGCCAGTAGTACCGGGACTAGGTATGGCTACACCTTC
CASSTGTRYGYTF
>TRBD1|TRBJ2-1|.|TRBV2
TGTGCCAGCAGCGGAGACAGGGCCTCCTACAATGAGCAGTTCTTC
CASSGDRASYNEQFF
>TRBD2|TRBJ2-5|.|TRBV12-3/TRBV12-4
TGTGCCAGCAGCAGACTAGCGGGAGAGACCCAGTACTTC
CASSRLAGETQYF
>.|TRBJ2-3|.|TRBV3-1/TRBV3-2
TGTGCCAGCAGCCAAGGGACTAGCACAGATACGCAGTATTTT
CASSQGTSTDTQYF
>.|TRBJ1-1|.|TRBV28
TGTGCCAGCAGTGCCTCGGGACACCCGAACACTGAAGCTTTCTTT
CASSASGHPNTEAFF
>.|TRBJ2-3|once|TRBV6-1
TGTGCCAGCAGTGAAGGCGGCGGGAGCACAGATACGCAGTATTTT
CASSEGGGSTDTQYF
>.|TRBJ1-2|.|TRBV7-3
TGTGCCAGCAGCCTCGACCGAGACTATGGCTACACCTTC
CASSLDRDYGYTF
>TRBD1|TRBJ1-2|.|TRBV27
TGTGCCAGCAGTCTTTTTGCCGGGACAGGTGGTTATGGCTACACCTTC
CASSLFAGTGGYGYTF
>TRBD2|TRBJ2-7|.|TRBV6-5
TGTGCCAGCAGTTATTTGGCTAGCGGGAGACAGGAGCAGTACTTC
CASSYLASGRQEQYF
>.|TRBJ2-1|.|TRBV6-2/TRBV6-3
TGTGCCAGCAGTTACCGGAGCCGGGGGCCCTACAATGAGCAGTTCTTC
CASSYRSRGPYNEQFF
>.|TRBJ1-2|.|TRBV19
TGTGCCAGTAGCCCGAGGGGCTATGGCTACACCTTC
CASSPRGYGYTF
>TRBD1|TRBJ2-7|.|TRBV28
TGTGCCAGCAGTTCTCTCGGGACAGGGCTCTACGAGCAGTACTTC
CASSSLGTGLYEQYF
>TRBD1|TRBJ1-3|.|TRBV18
TGTGCCAGCTCACGAACTGGGACAGCCGGCTCTGGAAACACCATATATTTT
CASSRTGTAGSGNTIYF
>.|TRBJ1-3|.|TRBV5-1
TGCGCCAGCAGCTTGTCGGGGCAGGCCTCTGGAAACACCATATATTTT
CASSLSGQASGNTIYF